A selection of T cell receptor beta chains follows, all from one sample in a study of T-cell reconstitution after alpha-beta-depleted transplantation in children. TCRdb fed the PCR reads into MiXCR, producing one record per CDR3 protein. The repertoire consists of 200,000 to 300,000 distinct CDR3 sequences, with about 11% occurring once and the leading ten covering 2% to 3%. Sequencing used PBMCs from the stem cell graft donor, obtained from the stem cell graft. The source is a human donor who donated a stem cell graft to a child with acute lymphoblastic leukemia. The CDR3 runs from the conserved cysteine through the conserved F or W. A D gene is named only where the DNA matches it firmly. Clone size is given for some rows only: seen once, a few or many times, or a class if the clone is expanded.

D	size	J	V	DNA	CDR3
.	many	TRBJ2-3	TRBV28	TGTGCCAGCACCGGGGTGGGCCTCAATACGCAGTATTTT	CASTGVGLNTQYF
.	many	TRBJ2-5	TRBV5-5	TGTGCCAGCAGCTCAGACGGGTTCCAAGAGACCCAGTACTTC	CASSSDGFQETQYF
.	many	TRBJ1-1	TRBV28	TGTGCCAGGCCCGACTCCTTCTTT	CARPDSFF
.	many	TRBJ1-5	TRBV10-2	TGCGCCAGCAGTGAGTCGAAACGCAGTAGCCAGCCCCAGCATTTT	CASSESKRSSQPQHF
.	many	TRBJ2-3	TRBV5-1	TGCGCCAGCAGCTTGAAAAATACGCAGTATTTT	CASSLKNTQYF
.	.	TRBJ2-5	TRBV5-1	TGCGCCAGCAGCTTAGACAGGTTAAGCGCGACCCAGTACTTC	CASSLDRLSATQYF
.	few	TRBJ2-2	TRBV4-2	TGTGCCAGCAGCCAAGAGAAGGGGGCCGGGGAGCTGTTTTTT	CASSQEKGAGELFF
TRBD2	many	TRBJ2-1	TRBV20-1	TGCAGTGCTACAAGCGGGAGCTCATTCCATGAGCAGTTCTTC	CSATSGSSFHEQFF
TRBD1	many	TRBJ2-5	TRBV28	TGTGCCAGCAGTTTCCACGAGACAGGGGTGTTCGAGACCCAGTACTTC	CASSFHETGVFETQYF
TRBD2	many	TRBJ2-5	TRBV7-9	TGTGCCAGCAGCTTACTTTCGTGGGAGGGCCCGGAGACCCAGTACTTC	CASSLLSWEGPETQYF
.	few	TRBJ2-1	TRBV7-6	TGTGCCAGCAGCTATCAACCTACTCCGACCGGGACACGGACCTACAATGAGCAGTTCTTC	CASSYQPTPTGTRTYNEQFF
.	many	TRBJ2-1	TRBV7-9	TGTGCCAGCAGCTTAGTACGAGGGCAAAATGAGCAGTTCTTC	CASSLVRGQNEQFF
.	many	TRBJ2-6	TRBV29-1	TGCAGCGTTCGGTTTAGCCCTGGGGCCAACGTCCTGACTTTC	CSVRFSPGANVLTF
TRBD1	many	TRBJ1-6	TRBV20-1	TGCAGTGCTCAGGACAGGGGAAATTCACCCCTCCACTTT	CSAQDRGNSPLHF
.	many	TRBJ2-4	TRBV6-1	TGTGCCAGCACCAACGTAAGGGGAACGGAAGCCAAAAACATTCAGTACTTC	CASTNVRGTEAKNIQYF